This note documents a single T cell receptor (beta chain) sequence. This table comes from immunoSEQ multiplex PCR, and its TCRdb copy is limited to in-frame clones, with some not included. The sample has 300,000 to 350,000 clones; around 90% are singletons. The CDR3 loop spans 17 amino acids. Looked up from germline, CDR1 is KGHDR and CDR2 is SFDVKD. J was trimmed by 1 base and V by 4 bases; bases with no gene match: 7. This entry comes from a study of blood T cell repertoires in COVID-19. In the study overall: Sites across the United States, Italy and Spain contributed samples from acute and convalescent COVID-19. Nucleic acid was either cDNA or gDNA, and it came from T cells, B-cell-depleted T cells, or PBMCs.

The chain links TRBV24-1 to TRBJ2-2, with 8 positions matching TRBD2. The sequence was collected from a man between 18 and 29 years old with active or convalescent COVID-19. The sequencing sample was made of peripheral blood. CDR3 coding DNA: TGTGCCACCAGTGAATATCAGGGACTAGAGAACACCGGGGAGCTGTTTTTT. It is translated as CATSEYQGLENTGELFF.